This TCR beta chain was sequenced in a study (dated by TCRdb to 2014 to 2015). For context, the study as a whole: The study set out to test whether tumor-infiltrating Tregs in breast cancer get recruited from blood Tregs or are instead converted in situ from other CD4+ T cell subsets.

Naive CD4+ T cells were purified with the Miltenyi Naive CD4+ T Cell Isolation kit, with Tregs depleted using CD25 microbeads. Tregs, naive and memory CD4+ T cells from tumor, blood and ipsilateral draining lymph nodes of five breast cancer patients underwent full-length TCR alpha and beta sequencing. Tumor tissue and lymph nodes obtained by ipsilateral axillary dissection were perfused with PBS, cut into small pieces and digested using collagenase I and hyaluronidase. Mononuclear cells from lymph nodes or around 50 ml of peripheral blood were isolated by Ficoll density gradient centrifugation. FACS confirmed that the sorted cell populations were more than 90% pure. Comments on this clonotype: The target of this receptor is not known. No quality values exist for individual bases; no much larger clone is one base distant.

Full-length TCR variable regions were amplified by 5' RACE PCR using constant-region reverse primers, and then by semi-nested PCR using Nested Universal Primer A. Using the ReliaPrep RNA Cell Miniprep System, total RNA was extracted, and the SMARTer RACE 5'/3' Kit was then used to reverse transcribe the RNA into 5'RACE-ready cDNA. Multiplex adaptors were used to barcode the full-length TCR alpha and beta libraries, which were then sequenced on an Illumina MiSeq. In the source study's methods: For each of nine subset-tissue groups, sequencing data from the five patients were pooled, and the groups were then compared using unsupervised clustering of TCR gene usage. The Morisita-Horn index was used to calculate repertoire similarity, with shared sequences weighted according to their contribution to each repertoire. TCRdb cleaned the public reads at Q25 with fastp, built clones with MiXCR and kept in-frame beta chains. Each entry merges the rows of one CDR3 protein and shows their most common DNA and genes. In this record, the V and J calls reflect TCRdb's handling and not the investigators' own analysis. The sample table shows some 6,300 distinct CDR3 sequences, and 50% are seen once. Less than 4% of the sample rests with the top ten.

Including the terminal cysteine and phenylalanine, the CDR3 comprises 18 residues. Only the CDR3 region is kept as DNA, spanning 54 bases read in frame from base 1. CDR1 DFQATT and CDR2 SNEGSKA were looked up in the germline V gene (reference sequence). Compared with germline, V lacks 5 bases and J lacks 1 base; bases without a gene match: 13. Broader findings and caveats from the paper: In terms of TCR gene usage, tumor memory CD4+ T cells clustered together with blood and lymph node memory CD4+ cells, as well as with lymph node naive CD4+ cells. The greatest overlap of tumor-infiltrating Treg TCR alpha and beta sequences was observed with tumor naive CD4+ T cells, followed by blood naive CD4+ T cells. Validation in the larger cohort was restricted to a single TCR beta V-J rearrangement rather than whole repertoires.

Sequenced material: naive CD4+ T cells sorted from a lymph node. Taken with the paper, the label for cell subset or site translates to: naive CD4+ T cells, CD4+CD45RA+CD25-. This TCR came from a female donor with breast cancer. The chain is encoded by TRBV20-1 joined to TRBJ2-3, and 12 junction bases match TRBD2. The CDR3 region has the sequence CSAEGSSGGARGTDTQYF. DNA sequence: TGCAGTGCTGAAGGGTCTAGCGGGGGGGCTCGGGGCACAGATACGCAGTATTTT.